The T cell receptor beta chain described here comes from a study of vaccination effects on CD4 cells after COVID-19. Study in general: As their vaccination, participants received two doses of either BNT162b2 or mRNA-1273.

Prior to sequencing, the ViraFEST assay stimulated PBMC with viral peptide pools, which expanded the antigen-specific CD4+ T cells. The culture ran for approximately 10 days, and then CD4+ T cells were isolated. Vaccine recipients, nucleocapsid antibody negative, had no prior SARS-CoV-2 infection. Days 3 and 7 were when half the medium was replaced with IL-2 medium. Regarding the study as a whole: Among infection- and vaccine-induced clones, marked clonal contraction occurred late after vaccination.

The CDR3 loop spans 14 amino acids. The junction had 2 bases not matched to a gene; V was cut back by 0 bases and J by 2 bases. Germline CDR1 SGHNT, CDR2 YYREEE (reference sequence). Comments on this clone: Its matching antigen is unknown.

Sequencing used immunoSEQ multiplex PCR; TCRdb keeps in-frame clones, though not all of them. The sample yields 25,000 to 35,000 clones, about 72% seen once. The gene calls are TRBV5-4 and TRBJ2-7; TRBD1 matches 7 bases. The clonotype originates from a human donor who received a COVID-19 vaccine. The starting material was CD4+ T cells from PBMCs cultured with HCoV-229E spike peptides, obtained before COVID-19 vaccination. Written as DNA, the CDR3 is TGTGCCAGCAGCTTGGAAGGGACAGCCTACGAGCAGTACTTC. It is translated as CASSLEGTAYEQYF.